Sequencing of this TCR beta chain was carried out in a study of shared clonotypes between healthy human individuals. As for the study in general: Ranging from 18 to 49 in age, donors were a couple of women and three men.

This CDR3 has 13 amino acids. Between the trimmed V and J ends, which lost 4 bases and 6 bases, there was a span of 12 bases. Germline V gene sequence: CDR1 MDHEN, CDR2 SYDVKM. A single count supports this clone. Terminally differentiated effector memory CD45RA+ cells were excluded by CCR7 positive selection of CD45RO-negative cells. Profiling relied on immunoSEQ multiplex PCR, and the TCRdb table lists in-frame clones only, not all of them. Among roughly 2.1 million clones listed, roughly 91% were seen once. V and J are TRBV28 and TRBJ1-1, with D unclear. The sequenced sample consisted of naive CD8+ T cells from PBMCs. This clonotype was obtained from a young man in good health. Some clones in this sample may be carry-over from other donors' samples. CDR3 region: CASSSAGIAEAFF. In DNA, the CDR3 is TGTGCCAGCAGTTCGGCGGGGATCGCTGAAGCTTTCTTT. Filled out from reference TRBV28 and TRBJ1-1, the complete variable domain reads DVKVTQSSRYLVKRTGEKVFLECVQDMDHENMFWYRQDPGLGLRLIYFSYDVKMKEKGDIPEGYSVSREKKERFSLILESASTNQTSMYLCASSSAGIAEAFFGQGTRLTVV.